This T cell receptor beta chain was captured in a study of T cell responses to AZD1222 COVID-19 vaccine. About this clone itself: Its specificity is unknown.

This CDR3 comprises 14 residues. The ends were cut back, 3 bases at V and 8 bases at J, with 16 bases in the middle. Germline CDR1 MDHEN, CDR2 SYDVKM. Broader study findings: Repertoires were obtained only post-peak T cell response. Vaccine-associated CD4 TCRs spanned spike, dominant at 160-218 and 743-854. As reported, nearly half of all spike-specific TCRs target variant regions that are unmutated.

Using immunoSEQ multiplex PCR, the repertoire was profiled, and TCRdb retains in-frame clones only, with some absent. The sample holds around 120,000 clones, roughly 92% seen once. This TCR was sampled from an adult who received the AZD1222 COVID-19 vaccine. The sample was peripheral blood, taken 28 days after the second AZD1222 dose. This rearrangement joins TRBV28 to TRBJ1-2; D uncertain. The CDR3, as DNA: TGTGCCAGCAGTTTGGAGGCGATCAAGTTGGGCTACACCTTC. Amino acid sequence: CASSLEAIKLGYTF.